One and the same sample provided the 20 T cell receptor beta chains below, sequenced in a study of T and B cells in COVID-19 patients. TRB rearrangements were amplified by multiplex PCR with BIOMED2 TRB-A/B primers. TCRdb re-called the multiplex PCR reads through MiXCR, storing one row per CDR3 protein. The sample lists roughly 9,500 distinct CDR3 sequences; around 27% were seen once. Blood genomic DNA input for TRB amplification was about 250-500 ng. Sequencing was done on a sample of blood. Receptors were obtained from a human donor who had recovered from COVID-19.

This clonotype is medium-sized (0.01 to 0.1%) in the sample. V is TRBV30 and J is TRBJ1-6, with 8 bases aligning to TRBD1. The CDR3 is 12 amino acids. Germline CDR1 is GTSNPN and CDR2 is SVGIG (reference sequence). Written as DNA, the CDR3 is TGTGCATCAGACAGGGGAGGTTCACCCCTCCACTTT. The encoded protein is CASDRGGSPLHF.

The table lists this clonotype with a few counts. The chain has TRBV20-1 and TRBJ2-5, with a possible D match to TRBD2 (5 bases). Germline V lookup: CDR1 DFQATT, CDR2 SNEGSKA (reference sequence). Deletions cut 0 bases from V and 4 bases from J, with 9 bases between. This CDR3 is built from 13 residues. CDR3 amino acids: CSARERGLETQYF. CDR3 in DNA: TGCAGTGCTAGAGAGAGAGGGTTAGAGACCCAGTACTTC.

This clonotype was seen a handful of times. The genes are TRBV5-5 and TRBJ2-1; TRBD2 agrees at 10 bases. Germline-derived CDR1 and CDR2 are SGHKS and YYEKEE (reference sequence). V shed 4 bases, J shed 8 bases, and the junction held 12 bases outside the gene matches. CDR3 size: 16 residues. CDR3 in amino acids: CASSPGLAGEGDEQFF. CDR3 DNA: TGTGCCAGCAGCCCAGGCCTAGCGGGAGAGGGAGATGAGCAGTTCTTC.

Judged by abundance, this clonotype is medium-sized. The gene calls are TRBV19 and TRBJ2-4; D is uncertain. Germline CDR1 is LNHDA and CDR2 is SQIVND (reference sequence). The length of the CDR3 is 11 residues. Trimming left V 4 bases short and J 5 bases short, with 3 bases between. CDR3 bases: TGTGCCAGTAGTACAGAAAACATTCAGTACTTC. Its translation: CASSTENIQYF. Full variable domain (outside the CDR3, taken from reference TRBV19 and TRBJ2-4): DGGITQSPKYLFRKEGQNVTLSCEQNLNHDAMYWYRQDPGQGLRLIYYSQIVNDFQKGDIAEGYSVSREKKESFPLTVTSAQKNPTAFYLCASSTENIQYFGAGTRLSVL.

This chain joins TRBV7-2 and TRBJ1-1; D unclear. There are 15 residues in the CDR3. V lost 10 bases and J lost 5, with 23 bases in between. Germline V gives CDR1 SGHTA, CDR2 FQGNSA. The CDR3 DNA reads TGTGCCATTTCGACGGGAGCTGCGAGTTTAACTGAAGCTTTCTTT. Translating gives CAISTGAASLTEAFF.

This clonotype was seen once. This may stem from a read error, because a much larger clone lies one nucleotide away. This chain uses TRBV19 with TRBJ1-5; 10 nucleotides match TRBD1. The CDR3 is 15 amino acids. CDR1 is LNHDA and CDR2 is SQIVND in the germline V gene (reference sequence). CDR3 region: CAISGTGVTNQPQHF. The CDR3 region has the DNA TGTGCCATTAGTGGGACAGGGGTCACCAATCAGCCCCAGCATTTT.

This clonotype was recorded a few times. The CDR3 spells CAISSGTSGSYEQYF. In DNA, the CDR3 is TGTGCCATCAGCTCCGGGACTAGCGGGAGCTACGAGCAGTACTTC. The rearrangement uses TRBV10-3 and TRBJ2-7; 14 positions agree with TRBD2. Trimming at V came to 6 bases and at J to 3 bases, leaving 4 bases not matched to a gene. This CDR3 region has 15 residues. Germline loops: CDR1 ENHRY, CDR2 SYGVKD.

By share of the sample, this clonotype is medium-sized. The J gene is TRBJ2-3, the V gene TRBV6-5; 8 bases agree with TRBD1. Per germline, CDR1 MNHEY and CDR2 SVGAGI. This CDR3 region has 16 residues. J lost 3 bases, V lost 2 bases, and 7 bases had no gene match. The CDR3 coding sequence is TGTGCCAGCAGTTACGGGCAGGGGGCAGGAACAGATACGCAGTATTTT. This sequence encodes CASSYGQGAGTDTQYF.

Note on this clonotype: It may be a read error: a sequence one base away is much more abundant. This chain's CDR3 is CAWKVSGGDTRYF. CDR3 in DNA: TGTGCCTGGAAAGTCTCCGGAGGAGATACGCGGTATTTT. The V gene is TRBV30, the J gene TRBJ2-3; D possibly corresponds to TRBD2 (5 bases). The CDR3 totals 13 residues. The germline V gene has CDR1 GTSNPN and CDR2 SVGIG (reference sequence). The full variable domain, completed using reference TRBV30 and TRBJ2-3, is SQTIHQWPATLVQPVGSPLSLECTVEGTSNPNLYWYRQAAGRGLQLLFYSVGIGQISSEVPQNLSASRPQDRQFILSSKKLLLSDSGFYLCAWKVSGGDTRYFGPGTRLTVL.

This clonotype is labeled medium-sized. The chain couples TRBV15 to TRBJ1-4; 8 nucleotides match TRBD1. Germline CDR1 and CDR2: LNHNV and YYDKDF (reference sequence). The CDR3 loop spans 17 amino acids. After removal of 0 bases from V and 1 base from J, the junction contained 4 bases not matched to a gene. The CDR3 protein is CATSRDGQGRTNEKLFF. The CDR3 bases are TGTGCCACCAGCAGAGACGGACAGGGCCGAACTAATGAAAAACTGTTTTTT.

This clonotype has just a few counts. The chain uses TRBV5-1 and TRBJ1-6; no firm D call. The CDR3 covers 15 residues. Germline CDR1 SGHRS, CDR2 YFSETQ. Trimming took 1 base from V and 4 from J, leaving 9 bases between them. DNA of the CDR3: TGCGCCAGCAGCTTGAAAGAGCAGTATAATTCACCCCTCCACTTT. It encodes CASSLKEQYNSPLHF.

The chain has TRBV28 and TRBJ2-1; D is ambiguous. Trimming took off 6 bases at V and 5 bases at J, with 14 bases between the two ends. The CDR3 has 14 residues. Germline V gene sequence: CDR1 MDHEN, CDR2 SYDVKM. The CDR3 bases are TGTGCCAGCAGGTCCAGGCAGAGTAACAATGAGCAGTTCTTC. Amino acid sequence: CASRSRQSNNEQFF. Variable domain in full (rest from reference TRBV28 and TRBJ2-1): DVKVTQSSRYLVKRTGEKVFLECVQDMDHENMFWYRQDPGLGLRLIYFSYDVKMKEKGDIPEGYSVSREKKERFSLILESASTNQTSMYLCASRSRQSNNEQFFGPGTRLTVL.

Comment on this clonotype: This may be a read error, as it is one base from a much larger clone. The gene calls are TRBV30 and TRBJ2-2; 7 bases are shared with TRBD1. The CDR3 is 13 residues long. The ends lost 4 bases at V and 5 bases at J; junction bases unmatched: 4. Germline V gives CDR1 GTSNPN, CDR2 SVGIG (reference sequence). CDR3 in amino acids: CAWNRQGTGELFF. The CDR3 DNA sequence: TGTGCCTGGAATCGACAGGGAACCGGGGAGCTGTTTTTT.

This clonotype has more than one count but fewer than ten. This chain uses TRBV18 with TRBJ2-5, with D maybe TRBD1 (5 bases). With 3 bases removed from V and 5 bases from J, the gap between germline ends came to 7 bases. Per the germline V gene, CDR1 is KGHSH and CDR2 is LQKENI. The CDR3 length is 12 residues. The DNA of the CDR3 is TGTGCCAGCTCACCCGACAGCGAGACCCAGTACTTC. Its protein product is CASSPDSETQYF.

J is TRBJ2-1 and V is TRBV28; 10 bases agree with TRBD2. Germline CDR1 MDHEN, CDR2 SYDVKM. The V segment lost 0 bases and the J segment 8 bases; nucleotides outside the gene matches: 4. The CDR3 sequence is 15 residues long. The CDR3 bases are TGTGCCAGCAGTTTATGGGCTAGCGGGAGCTATGAGCAGTTCTTC. This gives the protein CASSLWASGSYEQFF.

The chain has TRBV12-3 or TRBV12-4 and TRBJ1-2; TRBD1 might be the D (6 bases). This CDR3 is 14 amino acids long. Trimming took off 6 bases at V and 2 bases at J, with 13 bases between the two ends. The CDR3 DNA reads TGTGCCAGCAGACCGACAGGTTCCAACTATGGCTACACCTTC. Protein sequence: CASRPTGSNYGYTF.

This clonotype counts as medium-sized (0.01 to 0.1%). This chain connects TRBV19 to TRBJ2-2; no definite D call. There are 14 residues in the CDR3. Germline values: CDR1 LNHDA, CDR2 SQIVND (reference sequence). The V gene lost 3 bases and the J gene lost 6 bases, with 11 bases spanning the gap. The CDR3 nucleotides read TGTGCCAGTAGTATCAGTCATTCCCCCGGGGAGCTGTTTTTT. Protein product: CASSISHSPGELFF.

The chain combines TRBV5-1 with TRBJ2-5; D could derive from TRBD1 or TRBD2 (6 bases each). Trimming stripped 0 bases from V and 2 bases from J, with 11 bases between. CDR3 size: 15 residues. Germline V gene lookup returns CDR1 SGHRS and CDR2 YFSETQ. CDR3: CASSLGGATQETQYF. The CDR3 region has the DNA TGCGCCAGCAGCTTGGGGGGGGCTACTCAAGAGACCCAGTACTTC.

The rearrangement links TRBV4-3 to TRBJ2-5; D ambiguous. This CDR3 spans 15 amino acids. Deletions cut 4 bases from V and 2 bases from J, with 14 bases between. Germline loops: CDR1 LGHNA, CDR2 YSLEER. The CDR3 reads CASSRNLGQQETQYF. CDR3 coding DNA: TGCGCCAGCAGCCGTAACTTAGGGCAACAAGAGACCCAGTACTTC.

The chain carries TRBV5-1 and TRBJ1-2, with TRBD1 as a possible D gene (6 bases). With 1 base removed from V and 6 bases from J, the gap between germline ends came to 7 bases. Germline values: CDR1 SGHRS, CDR2 YFSETQ. CDR3 size: 12 residues. CDR3 sequence: CASSLPGDGYTF. CDR3 nucleotide sequence: TGCGCCAGCAGCTTGCCAGGGGATGGCTACACCTTC.